This note documents a single T cell receptor beta chain sequence. Its ends do not fully match the called genes, so a read error is possible. A second roughly 7 to 12 cycle PCR used barcoded and J-beta primers. One entry per CDR3 protein results from TCRdb running MiXCR on the 5' RACE reads. The sample has fewer than 1,000,000 distinct CDR3 sequences; 44% are singletons. This sample was taken from a study of blood T cells in healthy people across ages. The clonotype was recovered from a man aged 60 to 75 in good health. Sequencing was done on a sample of blood.

This CDR3 reads CACSPRTSITDTQYF. The CDR3 bases are TGTGCCTGCAGCCCAAGGACTAGTATAACAGATACGCAGTATTTT. The rearrangement uses TRBV11-2 and TRBJ2-3; 7 nucleotides match TRBD2. CDR1 is SGHAT, CDR2 FQNNGV, per germline. The CDR3 totals 15 residues.